Listed below are T cell receptor beta chains from one sample, sequenced in a study of blood T cell repertoires in COVID-19. The assay was immunoSEQ multiplex PCR, and TCRdb's table has in-frame clones only and misses some. This table holds 110,000 or so clones, roughly 84% found once. The specimen was peripheral blood. These receptors came from a woman in her 70s who had recovered from COVID-19. The CDR3 runs from the conserved cysteine through the conserved F or W. The order of the fields is D gene, V gene, clone size, J gene, CDR3 protein, CDR3 DNA. D genes are given only for firm matches. Some rows mark clone size as missing; the rest say once, few, many or name a class of expanded clone.

>-|TRBV28|-|TRBJ1-2
CASREGLYGYTF
TGTGCCAGCCGGGAAGGGCTCTATGGCTACACCTTC
>-|TRBV12-3/TRBV12-4|-|TRBJ1-3
CASSPYGNTIYF
TGTGCCAGCAGCCCTTATGGAAACACCATATATTTT
>TRBD1|TRBV18|-|TRBJ1-1
CASSRGDRGFVTEAFF
TGTGCCAGCTCACGGGGGGACAGGGGCTTCGTCACTGAAGCTTTCTTT
>-|TRBV5-1|-|TRBJ1-5
CASSYDSQDQPQHF
TGCGCCAGCAGCTACGACAGTCAGGATCAGCCCCAGCATTTT
>-|TRBV7-2|once|TRBJ1-5
CASSFMGGRNQPQHF
TGTGCCAGCAGCTTTATGGGGGGTCGCAATCAGCCCCAGCATTTT
>TRBD2|TRBV6-5|-|TRBJ2-3
CASSQGLASTDTQYF
TGTGCCAGCAGCCAGGGACTAGCCAGCACAGATACGCAGTATTTT
>-|TRBV14|-|TRBJ1-6
CASSLSAETPLHF
TGTGCCAGCAGCCTAAGCGCGGAGACACCCCTCCACTTT
>-|TRBV5-7|-|TRBJ1-6
CASSPDGGNSPLHF
TGTGCCAGCAGCCCCGACGGGGGAAATTCACCCCTCCACTTT
>-|TRBV28|-|TRBJ2-1
CASSPSGGISYNEQFF
TGTGCCAGCAGCCCCTCCGGCGGGATCTCCTACAATGAGCAGTTCTTC
>-|TRBV19|-|TRBJ2-7
CASSPTGNSYEQYF
TGTGCCAGTAGCCCCACAGGAAACTCCTACGAGCAGTACTTC
>-|TRBV14|-|TRBJ1-6
CASSQRAGQDSPLHF
TGTGCCAGCAGCCAAAGGGCAGGGCAGGATTCACCCCTCCACTTT
>TRBD2|TRBV30|-|TRBJ2-1
CAWQTSGTGQFF
TGTGCCTGGCAAACTAGCGGGACAGGGCAGTTCTTC
>-|TRBV6-4|-|TRBJ2-5
CAIRETREDFNQETQYF
TGTGCCATCAGAGAGACTAGGGAAGACTTCAACCAAGAGACCCAGTACTTC
>-|TRBV7-9|-|TRBJ2-2
CASSSRDFGGELFF
TGTGCCAGCAGCTCCCGGGACTTCGGCGGGGAGCTGTTTTTT
>TRBD2|TRBV7-2|-|TRBJ2-3
CASSTGTSGSGRYF
TGTGCCAGCAGCACAGGGACTAGCGGGAGCGGCAGGTATTTT